This passage covers 14 T cell receptor beta chains from one sample sequenced in a study of T cell responses to AZD1222 COVID-19 vaccine. Clones were sequenced by immunoSEQ multiplex PCR, and TCRdb holds only the in-frame ones, with some missing. The profile shows about 120,000 clones, over 75% of them singletons. This material consisted of peripheral blood, taken on day 0 of AZD1222 vaccination. Receptors originate from an adult in good health.

The table lists this clone with a few counts. The J gene is TRBJ2-6, the V gene TRBV27; tentative D call: TRBD1 (6 bases). V was cut by 8 bases and J by 0 bases, with 17 bases left in between. Per the germline V gene, CDR1 is MNHEY and CDR2 is SMNVEV (reference sequence). This CDR3 is built from 17 residues. CDR3 DNA sequence: TGTGCCAGCTTACAGGGCCCTAAGGTCTCTGGGGCCAACGTCCTGACTTTC. Its protein is CASLQGPKVSGANVLTF.

The gene calls are TRBV19 and TRBJ1-5; D is perhaps TRBD1 (5 bases). Trimming stripped 7 bases from V and 4 bases from J, with 8 bases between. This CDR3 has 12 residues. Germline V gene sequence: CDR1 LNHDA, CDR2 SQIVND (reference sequence). CDR3 in DNA: TGTGCCAGTACGACAGAGAATCAGCCCCAGCATTTT. Its protein product is CASTTENQPQHF.

This sequence joins TRBV19 and TRBJ2-3; 12 positions agree with TRBD2. With 5 bases clipped from V and 4 bases from J, the junction kept 7 bases outside the gene matches. The germline V gene encodes CDR1 LNHDA and CDR2 SQIVND (reference sequence). This CDR3 is 16 amino acids long. In DNA form, the CDR3 reads TGTGCCAGTAGTTTCCTAGCGGGGGGGCACCCAGATACGCAGTATTTT. Its translation is CASSFLAGGHPDTQYF.

The chain combines TRBV2 with TRBJ2-5, with 12 bases aligning to TRBD1. This CDR3 region has 16 residues. Germline lookup yields CDR1 SNHLY and CDR2 FYNNEI. Germline trimming cut 5 bases from V and 5 bases from J; bases unmatched to any gene: 9. CDR3 bases: TGTGCCAGCAGTCATACCGGGACAGGGGGCGTGGAGACCCAGTACTTC. Translation gives CASSHTGTGGVETQYF.

As DNA, the CDR3 is TGTGCCAGCAGCCTGGGTTTTCGTGGGAGCTCCTACGAGCAGTACTTC. Its protein product is CASSLGFRGSSYEQYF. This chain links TRBV7-9 with TRBJ2-7, with a possible D match to TRBD2 (5 bases). CDR3 size: 16 residues. Trimming removed 5 bases from V and 0 bases from J, with 17 bases in between. Germline V lookup: CDR1 SEHNR, CDR2 FQNEAQ (reference sequence).

V is TRBV7-8 and J is TRBJ1-1; TRBD1 might be the D (6 bases). This CDR3 is 14 amino acids long. Germline V gives CDR1 SGHVS, CDR2 FQNEAQ. V was trimmed by 5 bases and J by 1 base, leaving 11 bases between them. The CDR3 is CASSDRTWNTEAFF. CDR3 in DNA: TGTGCCAGCAGCGACAGGACTTGGAACACTGAAGCTTTCTTT.

The chain uses TRBV27 and TRBJ2-1; D may match TRBD1 or TRBD2 (5 bases each). This CDR3 region has 14 residues. From germline, CDR1 is MNHEY and CDR2 SMNVEV (reference sequence). Trimming took 2 bases from V and 9 from J, leaving 14 bases between them. In DNA, the CDR3 is TGTGCCAGCAGTTTACCAGGGAGATGGGGTGAGCAGTTCTTC. It translates to CASSLPGRWGEQFF.

This clone was seen a handful of times. CDR3 DNA: TGTGCCAGCAGTTTATATTTGGCAGGGGGCGGGTACGAGCAGTACTTC. Translating gives CASSLYLAGGGYEQYF. The J gene is TRBJ2-7, the V gene TRBV28, with TRBD1 matching 8 bases. CDR1 and CDR2 (germline): MDHEN, SYDVKM. The CDR3 is made up of 16 amino acids. Losses at the gene ends were 1 base for V and 4 bases for J; bases not matched to a gene: 9.

The genes are TRBV28 and TRBJ1-3; D gene ambiguous. With 0 bases removed from V and 4 bases from J, the gap between germline ends came to 7 bases. Looked up from germline, CDR1 is MDHEN and CDR2 is SYDVKM. The CDR3 extends over 14 amino acids. The DNA for the CDR3 is TGTGCCAGCAGTTTATGGGCTGCCGGAAACACCATATATTTT. It translates to CASSLWAAGNTIYF.

The chain uses TRBV19 and TRBJ2-1; D perhaps matches TRBD2 (6 bases). CDR1 and CDR2 (germline): LNHDA, SQIVND (reference sequence). The CDR3 consists of 15 residues. Between the trimmed V and J ends, which lost 1 base and 7 bases, there was a span of 14 bases. CDR3 DNA sequence: TGTGCCAGTAGTATAGGGAGGGCCGGATTGAATGAGCAGTTCTTC. This codes for CASSIGRAGLNEQFF.

The chain uses TRBV7-2 and TRBJ2-6, with 8 bases matching TRBD1. With V trimmed by 5 bases and J by 0 bases, 6 bases remained unmatched. The germline CDR1 and CDR2 sequences are SGHTA and FQGNSA. This CDR3 contains 17 residues. The CDR3 DNA sequence: TGTGCCAGCAGCCCGACAGGGGCCAACTCTGGGGCCAACGTCCTGACTTTC. Translation gives CASSPTGANSGANVLTF.

V gene TRBV12-3 or TRBV12-4 combines with J gene TRBJ1-3; D gene uncertain. V was cut by 8 bases and J by 6 bases, with 11 bases left in between. There are 12 residues in the CDR3. The CDR3 nucleotides read TGTGCCAGCCGGTTGGGCCCAAACACCATATATTTT. Translation gives CASRLGPNTIYF.

The chain is built from TRBV7-3 and TRBJ2-1; D unclear. This CDR3 region has 13 residues. V was clipped by 2 bases and J by 6 bases, with 8 bases between them. From germline, CDR1 is SGHTA and CDR2 FQGTGA. As DNA, the CDR3 is TGTGCCAGCAGCTTATCAACCGTCAATGAGCAGTTCTTC. Amino acid sequence: CASSLSTVNEQFF.

J is TRBJ2-2 and V is TRBV7-8, with D perhaps matching TRBD1 (6 bases). Trimming took off 5 bases at V and 7 bases at J, with 8 bases between the two ends. Germline CDR1 is SGHVS and CDR2 is FQNEAQ. The CDR3 runs 12 residues. In DNA form, the CDR3 reads TGTGCCAGCAGCAGGGGGTACGGGGAGCTGTTTTTT. It codes for CASSRGYGELFF.